Described below is a single T cell receptor beta chain sequence and its context. The antigen is undetermined. Mismatch repair deficiency was confirmed in all patients, by PCR or immunohistochemistry. TCR sequencing covered three patients who responded to pembrolizumab. The table came from immunoSEQ multiplex PCR; TCRdb's copy has only in-frame clones and leaves some out. The sample records roughly 84,000 clones, 81% being singletons. V shed 4 bases and J shed 7 bases, with 25 bases lying between them. The CDR3 spans 17 residues. Germline V lookup: CDR1 MGHDK, CDR2 SYGVNS. The data are from a study of PD-1 blockade in mismatch repair-deficient tumors. Study background: Enrolled about 2013-2017, patients had progressing, pretreated mismatch repair-deficient cancers of about a dozen types. Study-level results: Rapid post-treatment expansion, then contraction, generally preceding radiologic response, marked tumor-resident clones.

This specimen consisted of peripheral blood, obtained 12 weeks after starting pembrolizumab. This TCR derives from an adult with mismatch repair-deficient cancer. The chain links TRBV25-1 to TRBJ1-1, with D tentatively TRBD1 (6 bases). CDR3 nucleotides: TGTGCCAGCAGTGGAGGAGGGTCAGGGACAAAGACACTTGAAGCTTTCTTT. Protein: CASSGGGSGTKTLEAFF.